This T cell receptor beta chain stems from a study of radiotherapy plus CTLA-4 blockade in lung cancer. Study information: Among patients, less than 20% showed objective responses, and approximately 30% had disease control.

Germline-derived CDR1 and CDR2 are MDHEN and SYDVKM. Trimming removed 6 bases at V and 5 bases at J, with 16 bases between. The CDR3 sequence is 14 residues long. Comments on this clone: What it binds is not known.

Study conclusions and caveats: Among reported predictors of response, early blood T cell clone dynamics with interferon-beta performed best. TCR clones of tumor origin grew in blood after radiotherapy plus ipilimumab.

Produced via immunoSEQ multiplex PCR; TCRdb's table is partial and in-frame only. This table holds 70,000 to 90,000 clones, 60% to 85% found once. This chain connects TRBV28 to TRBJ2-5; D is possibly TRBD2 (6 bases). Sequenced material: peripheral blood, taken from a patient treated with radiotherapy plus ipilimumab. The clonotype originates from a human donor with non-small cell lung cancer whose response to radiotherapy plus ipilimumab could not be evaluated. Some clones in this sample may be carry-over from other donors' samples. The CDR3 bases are TGTGCCAGCAGATCCCCCGGGGGTGGTGAGACCCAGTACTTC. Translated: CASRSPGGGETQYF.